This T cell receptor beta chain originates from a study of cytomegalovirus exposure and HLA in healthy donors. The wider study: The 100 to 150 validation repertoires used the same platform as the approximately 700 first-cohort repertoires, a later analysis reported.

Only in-frame clones appear in the TCRdb table, and some are missing; sequencing was by immunoSEQ multiplex PCR. Here the sample spans some 160,000 clones, 88% being singletons. The sequenced material came from PBMCs. The origin of this receptor is a man between 18 and 29 years old in good health and CMV-seronegative.

CDR3 protein: CASSFTQGEGDTQYF. DNA of the CDR3: TGTGCCAGCAGCTTCACACAGGGGGAGGGAGATACGCAGTATTTT. The chain combines TRBV7-6 with TRBJ2-3; D is perhaps TRBD1 (8 bases). The CDR3 loop spans 15 amino acids. Germline V gene sequence: CDR1 SGHVS, CDR2 FNYEAQ. Trimming shortened V by 3 bases and J by 5 bases, and 15 bases separated the two germline ends.